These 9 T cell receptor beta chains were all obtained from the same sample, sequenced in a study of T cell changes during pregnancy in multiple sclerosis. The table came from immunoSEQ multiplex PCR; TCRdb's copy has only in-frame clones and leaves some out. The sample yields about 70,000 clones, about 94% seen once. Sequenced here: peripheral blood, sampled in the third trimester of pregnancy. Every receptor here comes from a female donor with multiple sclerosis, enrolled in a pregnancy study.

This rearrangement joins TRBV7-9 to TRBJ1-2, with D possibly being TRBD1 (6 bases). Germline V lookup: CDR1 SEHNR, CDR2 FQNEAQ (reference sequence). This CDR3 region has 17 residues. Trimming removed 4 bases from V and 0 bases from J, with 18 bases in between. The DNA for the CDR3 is TGTGCCAGCAGCTGGTATATGGGACAACTAACTAACTATGGCTACACCTTC. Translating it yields CASSWYMGQLTNYGYTF.

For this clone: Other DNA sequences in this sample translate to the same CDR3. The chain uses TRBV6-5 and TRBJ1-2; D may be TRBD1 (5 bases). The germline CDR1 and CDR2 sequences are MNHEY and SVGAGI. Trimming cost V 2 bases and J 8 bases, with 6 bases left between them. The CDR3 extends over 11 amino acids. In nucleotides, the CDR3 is TGTGCCAGCAGTTACAGGGGAGGCTACACCTTC. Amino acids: CASSYRGGYTF.

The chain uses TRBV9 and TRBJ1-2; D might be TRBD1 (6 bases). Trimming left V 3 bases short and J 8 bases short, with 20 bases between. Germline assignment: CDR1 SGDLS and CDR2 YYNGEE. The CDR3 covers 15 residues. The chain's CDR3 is CASSEYRAIWYGYTF. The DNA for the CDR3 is TGTGCCAGCAGCGAATACAGGGCGATTTGGTACGGCTACACCTTC. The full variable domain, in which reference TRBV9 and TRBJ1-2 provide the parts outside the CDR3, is DSGVTQTPKHLITATGQRVTLRCSPRSGDLSVYWYQQSLDQGLQFLIQYYNGEERAKGNILERFSAQQFPDLHSELNLSSLELGDSALYFCASSEYRAIWYGYTFGSGTRLTVV.

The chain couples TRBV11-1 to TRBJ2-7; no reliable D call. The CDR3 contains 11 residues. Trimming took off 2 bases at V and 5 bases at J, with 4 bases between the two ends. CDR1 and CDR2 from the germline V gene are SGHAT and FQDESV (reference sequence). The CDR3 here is CASSLSHEQYF. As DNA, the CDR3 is TGTGCCAGCAGCTTAAGCCACGAGCAGTACTTC.

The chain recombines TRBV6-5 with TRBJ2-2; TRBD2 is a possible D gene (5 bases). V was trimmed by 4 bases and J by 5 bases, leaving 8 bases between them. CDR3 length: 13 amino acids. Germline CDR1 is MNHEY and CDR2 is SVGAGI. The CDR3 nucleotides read TGTGCCAGCAGTTCCCCGGGGACCGGGGAGCTGTTTTTT. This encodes CASSSPGTGELFF.

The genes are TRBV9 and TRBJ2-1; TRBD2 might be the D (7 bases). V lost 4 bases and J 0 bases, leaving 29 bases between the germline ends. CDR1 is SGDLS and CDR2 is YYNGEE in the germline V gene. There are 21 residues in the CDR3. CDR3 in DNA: TGTGCCAGCAGCTACCCTAGGGATCCGGGGGGCCTGGATAGCTCCTACAATGAGCAGTTCTTC. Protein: CASSYPRDPGGLDSSYNEQFF.

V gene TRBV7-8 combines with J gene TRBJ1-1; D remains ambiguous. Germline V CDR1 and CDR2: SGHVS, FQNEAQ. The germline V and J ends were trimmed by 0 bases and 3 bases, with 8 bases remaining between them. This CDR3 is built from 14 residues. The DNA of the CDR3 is TGTGCCAGCAGCTTAGCGCGTTGGTACACTGAAGCTTTCTTT. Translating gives CASSLARWYTEAFF. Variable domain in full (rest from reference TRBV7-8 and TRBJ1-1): GAGVSQSPRYKVAKRGQDVALRCDPISGHVSLFWYQQALGQGPEFLTYFQNEAQLDKSGLPSDRFFAERPEGSVSTLKIQRTQQEDSAVYLCASSLARWYTEAFFGQGTRLTVV.

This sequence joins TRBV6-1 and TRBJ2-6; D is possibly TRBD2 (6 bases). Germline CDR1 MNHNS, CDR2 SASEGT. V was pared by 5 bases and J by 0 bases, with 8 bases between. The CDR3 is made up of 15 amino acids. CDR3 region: CASSTSRSGANVLTF. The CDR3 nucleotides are TGTGCCAGCAGTACTAGCCGCTCTGGGGCCAACGTCCTGACTTTC.

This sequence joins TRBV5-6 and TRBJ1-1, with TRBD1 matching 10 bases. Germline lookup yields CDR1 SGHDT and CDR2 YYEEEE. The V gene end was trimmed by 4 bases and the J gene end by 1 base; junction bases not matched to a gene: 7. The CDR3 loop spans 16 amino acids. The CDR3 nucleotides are TGTGCCAGCAGCCGAACGGGACAGGGGACGAACACTGAAGCTTTCTTT. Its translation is CASSRTGQGTNTEAFF.